This T cell receptor beta chain is from a study of blood T cell repertoires in COVID-19. Turning to the study itself: Researchers got acute and convalescent COVID-19 samples from the United States, Italy and Spain. PBMCs, B-cell-depleted T cells, or T cells provided the cDNA or gDNA that made up the material.

Clones were sequenced by immunoSEQ multiplex PCR, and TCRdb holds only the in-frame ones, with some missing. The data hold approximately 390,000 clones, with around nine tenths observed a single time. Trimming removed 5 bases from V and 3 bases from J, with 11 bases in between. The CDR3 is 13 residues long. The V gene's germline CDR1 is MNHEY and CDR2 SVGEGT. The study drew participants aged about 18 to 90 years from roughly 25 US areas. Recovery among Cohort 3 donors was established by two negative PCRs, clearance, or symptom resolution. The clonotype was recovered from a woman between 45 and 60 years old who had recovered from COVID-19. Material for sequencing was PBMCs or T cells enriched from blood (not recorded which). The rearrangement joins TRBV6-2 or TRBV6-3 to TRBJ2-7, with D possibly matching TRBD1 (6 bases). CDR3 bases: TGTGCCAGCAGTCGACAGGCCAACTACGAGCAGTACTTC. The encoded protein is CASSRQANYEQYF.